The clone carrying this T cell receptor beta chain showed up many times. This record comes from a study of human T cells and chemical hapten exposure. The time point denotes: patch test 2, 6 weeks after DPC sensitization. Treatment meaning: therapeutic diphenylcyclopropenone sensitization with weekly scalp DPC. Those who donated were patients with alopecia, 18 to 70 years of age, and suitable for DPC. As the library was built, unique molecular identifiers were attached to individual cDNA molecules. In the original analysis: Approximately 100,000 TCRs per sample was the median, with a range of about 20,000 to 690,600. TCRdb re-analysed the RACE reads in MiXCR, keeping a single row per CDR3 protein. The V and J calls and clone size come from TCRdb's table, not from the authors' own analysis. This sample has roughly 140,000 distinct CDR3 sequences, with approximately 12% found just once. This CDR3 contains 15 residues. Germline V gene lookup returns CDR1 MNHEY and CDR2 SMNVEV (reference sequence). V lost 3 bases to trimming and J lost 7 bases; unmatched junction nucleotides: 5.

The origin of this receptor is a woman in her forties or fifties with alopecia areata. Some clones in this sample may be carry-over from other donors' samples. The sequencing here drew on whole blood, taken in connection with sensitization to the hapten diphenylcyclopropenone (DPC). The chain couples TRBV27 to TRBJ1-6, with 8 bases matching TRBD1. CDR3 protein: CASSFQTGVNSPLHF. CDR3 DNA: TGTGCCAGCAGTTTCCAGACAGGGGTAAATTCACCCCTCCACTTT.